This T cell receptor beta chain was retrieved from a study of CD39 and CD103 CD8 tumor-infiltrating T cells. Whole-study context: Comparisons covered HPV-positive and HPV-negative HNSCC, ovarian cancer and melanoma patients.

Deletions cut 3 bases from V and 6 bases from J, with 8 bases between. Per the germline V gene, CDR1 is MDHEN and CDR2 is SYDVKM. This CDR3 has 12 residues. DNA input per subset was about 10,000 to 110,000 sorted cells. TCRdb keeps only in-frame clones here, not all; method: immunoSEQ multiplex PCR. The data contain 1,500 to 2,000 clones, around 73% of them seen just once; the ten biggest clones take up about a third. This clone is judged hyperexpanded (1% or more). The TCR comes from a human donor with head and neck squamous cell carcinoma. The sample taken for sequencing was CD39- CD103- CD8+ T cells sorted from the tumor. Subset: CD103-CD39- double-negative CD45RA- CD8 T cells. This chain connects TRBV28 to TRBJ1-2, with D uncertain. Written as DNA, the CDR3 is TGTGCCAGCAGTTTGGTCGGGAATGGCTACACCTTC. Amino acids: CASSLVGNGYTF.